One and the same sample provided the 12 T cell receptor beta chains below, sequenced in a study of blood T cell repertoires in COVID-19. Sequencing was performed with immunoSEQ multiplex PCR; in TCRdb, only in-frame clones are kept and a portion is missing. The sample has approximately 320,000 clones; approximately 88% are singletons. Source material: PBMCs or T cells enriched from blood (not recorded which). The receptors originated from a woman aged 18-35 years who had recovered from COVID-19.

The chain's CDR3 is CASSIPSTNTGELFF. The DNA for the CDR3 is TGTGCCAGTAGTATCCCTAGCACGAACACCGGGGAGCTGTTTTTT. This chain connects TRBV19 to TRBJ2-2; weak D call: TRBD2 (5 bases). Germline loops: CDR1 LNHDA, CDR2 SQIVND (reference sequence). Deletions cut 3 bases from V and 0 bases from J, with 8 bases between. The length of the CDR3 is 15 residues.

The chain uses TRBV28 and TRBJ1-2; TRBD1 matches at 8 bases. Germline CDR1 reads MDHEN; CDR2 reads SYDVKM. The CDR3 has 19 residues. J gave up 4 bases and V 4 bases, and 20 bases lay outside the gene matches. The CDR3 is CASSSTLLDREGSPYGYTF. The CDR3 nucleotides are TGTGCCAGCAGTTCCACCCTATTGGACAGGGAAGGGTCTCCCTATGGCTACACCTTC.

The chain combines TRBV7-2 with TRBJ1-5, with TRBD1 matching over 11 bases. The J segment lost 6 bases and the V segment lost 4 bases, leaving 5 bases of the junction unmatched. This CDR3 is 15 amino acids long. The germline gives CDR1 SGHTA, CDR2 FQGNSA. CDR3: CASSSGQGGFQPQHF. CDR3 nucleotides: TGTGCCAGCAGCTCGGGACAGGGGGGGTTTCAGCCCCAGCATTTT.

The J gene is TRBJ1-2, the V gene TRBV7-9; 7 bases are a match to TRBD1. Germline V gene data show CDR1 as SEHNR and CDR2 as FQNEAQ (reference sequence). There are 13 residues in the CDR3. V shed 5 bases, J shed 4 bases, and the junction held 4 bases outside the gene matches. The CDR3 protein is CASSKDRIYGYTF. DNA for the CDR3: TGTGCCAGCAGCAAGGACAGGATCTATGGCTACACCTTC.

The gene calls are TRBV28 and TRBJ1-5; 10 bases map to TRBD1. J lost 5 bases, V lost 6 bases, and 7 bases had no gene match. This CDR3 contains 15 residues. CDR1 and CDR2 (germline): MDHEN, SYDVKM. CDR3 sequence: CASSKTGGHDQPQHF. The CDR3 nucleotides read TGTGCCAGCAGCAAGACAGGGGGCCATGATCAGCCCCAGCATTTT.

The V gene is TRBV27, the J gene TRBJ1-2; D not resolved. V lost 4 bases to trimming and J lost 6 bases, with 18 bases between them. The germline V gene has CDR1 MNHEY and CDR2 SMNVEV (reference sequence). The CDR3 runs 15 residues. CDR3 region: CASSSPEGWPHGYTF. CDR3 DNA sequence: TGTGCCAGCAGTTCCCCTGAGGGCTGGCCCCATGGCTACACCTTC.

The chain employs TRBV7-2 and TRBJ1-5; D is uncertain. V lost 5 bases, J lost 0 bases, and 11 bases lay in between. In germline, CDR1 is SGHTA, CDR2 FQGNSA. The CDR3 spans 15 residues. The DNA for the CDR3 is TGTGCCAGCAGCCTCCTATTTAATAGCAATCAGCCCCAGCATTTT. It encodes CASSLLFNSNQPQHF.

The chain carries TRBV4-3 and TRBJ2-7, with a possible D match to TRBD1 (5 bases). Germline V CDR1 and CDR2: LGHNA, YSLEER. This CDR3 comprises 15 residues. Deletions cut 5 bases from V and 2 bases from J, with 16 bases between. The CDR3 sequence: CASSYSRAPTYEQYF. The CDR3 bases are TGCGCCAGCAGCTACTCCAGGGCACCTACCTACGAGCAGTACTTC.

This chain links TRBV29-1 with TRBJ2-7; 13 nucleotides agree with TRBD2. The CDR3 is 13 amino acids. After removal of 5 bases from V and 10 bases from J, the junction contained 8 bases not matched to a gene. Per the germline V gene, CDR1 is SQVTM and CDR2 is ANQGSEA. CDR3 coding DNA: TGCAGCGTTCTGACTAGCGGGGGGAGTTACCAGTACTTC. This translates into CSVLTSGGSYQYF.

The rearrangement uses TRBV7-6 and TRBJ1-3; 8 bases are a match to TRBD1. Germline loops: CDR1 SGHVS, CDR2 FNYEAQ. V lost 2 bases to trimming and J lost 3 bases; unmatched junction nucleotides: 3. This CDR3 spans 15 amino acids. This CDR3 reads CASSLQGAVGNTIYF. The CDR3 nucleotides are TGTGCCAGCAGCTTACAGGGGGCAGTTGGAAACACCATATATTTT.

This clone was seen once. V usage is TRBV7-2 and J usage is TRBJ2-7, with 11 bases lining up with TRBD2. V was clipped by 5 bases and J by 4 bases; unmatched bases: 10. Germline assignment: CDR1 SGHTA and CDR2 FQGNSA. The CDR3 covers 16 residues. Written as DNA, the CDR3 is TGTGCCAGCAGCCAAGCGGCTAGCGGGGGGTTTTACGAGCAGTACTTC. Protein: CASSQAASGGFYEQYF.

Comments on this clone: The germline gene is not matched at one end of the junction; a read error may be the cause. This chain joins TRBV10-3 and TRBJ1-4; tentative D call: TRBD1 (6 bases). Germline V gene sequence: CDR1 ENHRY, CDR2 SYGVKD. The length of the CDR3 is 13 residues. The CDR3 here is CAISESGAGTRIF. In nucleotides, the CDR3 is TGTGCCATCAGTGAGTCGGGGGCAGGGACGAGAATTTTT.